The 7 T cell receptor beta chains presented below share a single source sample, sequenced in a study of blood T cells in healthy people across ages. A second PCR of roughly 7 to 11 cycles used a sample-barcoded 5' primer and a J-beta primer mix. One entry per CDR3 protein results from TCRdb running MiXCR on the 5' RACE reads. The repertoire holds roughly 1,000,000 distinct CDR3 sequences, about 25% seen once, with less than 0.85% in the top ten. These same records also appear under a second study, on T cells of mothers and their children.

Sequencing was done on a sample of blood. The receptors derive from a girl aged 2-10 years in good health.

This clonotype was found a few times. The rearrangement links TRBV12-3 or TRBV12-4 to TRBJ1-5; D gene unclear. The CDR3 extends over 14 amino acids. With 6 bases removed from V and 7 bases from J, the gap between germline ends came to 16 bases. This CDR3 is CASRVGGEAQPQHF. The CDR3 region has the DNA TGTGCCAGCAGAGTGGGTGGTGAGGCCCAGCCCCAGCATTTT.

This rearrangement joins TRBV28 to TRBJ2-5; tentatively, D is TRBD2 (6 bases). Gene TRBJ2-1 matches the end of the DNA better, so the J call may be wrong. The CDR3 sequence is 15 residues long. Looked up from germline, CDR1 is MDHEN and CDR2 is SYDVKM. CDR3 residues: CASSHGSLGYNEQFF. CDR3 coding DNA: TGTGCCAGCAGTCACGGGAGTTTGGGGTACAATGAGCAGTTCTTC.

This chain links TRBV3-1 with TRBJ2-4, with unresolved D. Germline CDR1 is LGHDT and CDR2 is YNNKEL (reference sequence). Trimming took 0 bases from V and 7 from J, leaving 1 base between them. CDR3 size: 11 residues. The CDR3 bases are TGTGCCAGCAGCCAAGAGAACATTCAGTACTTC. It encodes CASSQENIQYF.

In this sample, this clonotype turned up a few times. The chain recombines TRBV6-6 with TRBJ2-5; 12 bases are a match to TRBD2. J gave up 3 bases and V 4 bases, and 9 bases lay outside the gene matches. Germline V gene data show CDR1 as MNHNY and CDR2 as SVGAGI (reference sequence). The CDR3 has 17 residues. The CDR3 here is CASSWKLLAGGEETQYF. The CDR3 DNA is TGTGCCAGCAGTTGGAAGCTACTAGCGGGGGGCGAAGAGACCCAGTACTTC.

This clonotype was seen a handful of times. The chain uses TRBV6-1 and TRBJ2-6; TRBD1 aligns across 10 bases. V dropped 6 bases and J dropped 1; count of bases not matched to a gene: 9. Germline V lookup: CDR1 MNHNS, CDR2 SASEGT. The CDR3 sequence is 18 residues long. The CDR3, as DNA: TGTGCCAGCAGAGAATGGGGACAGGGGAAGTCTGGGGCCAACGTCCTGACTTTC. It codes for CASREWGQGKSGANVLTF.

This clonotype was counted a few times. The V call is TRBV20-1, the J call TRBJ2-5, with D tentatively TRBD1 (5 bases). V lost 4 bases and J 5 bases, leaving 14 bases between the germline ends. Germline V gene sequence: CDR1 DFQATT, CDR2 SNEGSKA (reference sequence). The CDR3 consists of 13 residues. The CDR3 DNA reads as TGCAGTGCTACCCGACAGCCCGGGGAGACCCAGTACTTC. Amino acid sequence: CSATRQPGETQYF.

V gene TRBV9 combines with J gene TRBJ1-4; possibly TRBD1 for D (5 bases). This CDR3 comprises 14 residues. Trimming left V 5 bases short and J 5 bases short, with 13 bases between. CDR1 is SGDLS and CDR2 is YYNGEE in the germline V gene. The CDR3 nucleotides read TGTGCCAGCAGTCGAACAGGAGAGAATGAAAAACTGTTTTTT. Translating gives CASSRTGENEKLFF.